The 22 T cell receptor beta chains below come from one sample, sequenced in a study of tumor-infiltrating lymphocytes in primary liver carcinoma. A primer in the constant region served to generate TCR beta cDNA from roughly 450 ng of total RNA. Libraries covering TCR beta were generated through three nested multiplex PCR rounds (using a slightly modified ARM-PCR). Both of the initial two PCR rounds ran for roughly 11 cycles and employed TRBV1-TRBV30 forward primers alongside a C-beta reverse primer. TCRdb called the multiplex PCR reads again in MiXCR, with one record for every CDR3 protein. The data contain 80,000 or so distinct CDR3 sequences, 71% of them singletons. The study co-extracted DNA and RNA from roughly 20-30 mg of unsorted bulk tissue. The specimen was liver tumor tissue from sampling region 4. Subset here: tumor region T4, right-lateral pole. The receptors come from an older woman with primary liver carcinoma and hepatitis B virus infection.

A remark on this clonotype: The junction departs from germline at one end; a sequencing error may be responsible. The V gene is TRBV10-3, the J gene TRBJ1-4, with D unresolved. Germline CDR1 is ENHRY and CDR2 is SYGVKD. The CDR3 totals 15 residues. This CDR3 is CAISDVGSTNEKPFF. The CDR3 nucleotides read TGTGCCATCAGTGATGTCGGTTCGACTAATGAAAAACCGTTTTTT.

This clonotype was recorded many times. The genes are TRBV19 and TRBJ2-1; 11 positions match TRBD2. V gave up 7 bases and J gave up 6 bases; unmatched junction bases: 8. The CDR3 is 15 residues long. The germline gives CDR1 LNHDA, CDR2 SQIVND (reference sequence). CDR3 sequence reads: CASNLLAGDINEQFF. In DNA form, the CDR3 reads TGTGCCAGTAATCTACTAGCGGGAGATATCAATGAGCAGTTCTTC.

As regards this clonotype: A much larger clone differs from this one at a single base, so this may be a read error. V and J are TRBV11-2 and TRBJ1-4; no clear D gene. The CDR3 contains 18 residues. Germline CDR1 and CDR2: SGHAT and FQNNGV. In DNA form, the CDR3 reads TGTGCCAGCAGCTCGACATGGACCACTCGAGCAACTAATGAAGAACTGTCTTTT. It translates to CASSSTWTTRATNEELSF.

Of note for this clonotype: Compared with germline, one end of the junction differs, possibly owing to a read error. CDR3 amino acids: CASSEVVAGGPIGELLF. CDR3 DNA: TGTGCCAGCAGTGAAGTGGTGGCGGGAGGGCCCATTGGGGAGCTGCTTTTT. The genes are TRBV6-1 and TRBJ2-2, with TRBD2 identical over 9 bases. The length of the CDR3 is 17 residues. CDR1 and CDR2 (germline): MNHNS, SASEGT.

As concerns this clonotype: A read error is likely, as this CDR3 ends without the conserved phenylalanine or tryptophan. The gene calls are TRBV7-8 and TRBJ2-4; D is possibly TRBD2 (5 bases). CDR1 and CDR2 (germline): SGHVS, FQNEAQ. The CDR3 totals 16 residues. Here the CDR3 reads CVSSLAPGLAKNIQYS. The CDR3 bases are TGTGTCAGCAGCTTAGCGCCTGGGCTAGCCAAAAACATTCAGTACTCC.

Remarks on this clonotype: It is likely a read error, because the conserved phenylalanine at the end of the CDR3 is missing. V gene TRBV29-1 combines with J gene TRBJ2-3; a weak D match, TRBD2 (6 bases). CDR3 length: 15 residues. The germline V gene encodes CDR1 SQVTM and CDR2 ANQGSEA. The CDR3 region is CISRGLASVTDTQYL. CDR3 in DNA: TGCATCTCACGAGGGCTAGCGAGCGTCACAGATACGCAGTATCTT.

This rearrangement joins TRBV6-1 to TRBJ1-5; D remains unclear. V was pared by 3 bases and J by 9 bases, with 15 bases between. CDR3 length: 14 residues. The germline V gene has CDR1 MNHNS and CDR2 SASEGT. CDR3 nucleotides: TGTGCCAGCAGTGAGGCGAGGGAAAAGGCGCCCCAGCATTTT. Protein product: CASSEAREKAPQHF.

In the case of this clonotype: A read error may produce the germline difference seen at one junction end. The J gene is TRBJ1-1, the V gene TRBV6-1; D call uncertain. The CDR3 is 13 residues long. Germline V gene lookup returns CDR1 MNHNS and CDR2 SASEGT. This CDR3 reads CASNESENTGAFF. The DNA for the CDR3 is TGTGCCAGCAATGAAAGTGAGAACACTGGAGCTTTCTTT.

With regard to this clonotype: Given a much more abundant clone one base away, this may be a read error. The chain combines TRBV5-1 with TRBJ2-5; 7 positions match TRBD2. Germline-derived CDR1 and CDR2 are SGHRS and YFSETQ. J gave up 4 bases and V 3 bases, and 9 bases lay outside the gene matches. The CDR3 loop spans 15 amino acids. The CDR3 coding sequence is TGCGCCAGCAGCTCTGGACTAGTGGATCCAGAGACCCAGTACTTC. This translates into CASSSGLVDPETQYF. The whole variable domain, remainder taken from reference TRBV5-1 and TRBJ2-5, is KAGVTQTPRYLIKTRGQQVTLSCSPISGHRSVSWYQQTPGQGLQFLFEYFSETQRNKGNFPGRFSGRQFSNSRSEMNVSTLELGDSALYLCASSSGLVDPETQYFGPGTRLLVL.

This clonotype was seen many times. V is TRBV28 and J is TRBJ1-4, with D uncertain. Trimming shortened V by 5 bases and J by 4 bases, and 8 bases separated the two germline ends. From germline, CDR1 is MDHEN and CDR2 SYDVKM. CDR3 length: 13 residues. The CDR3 loop is CASSGFFNEKLFF. In DNA, the CDR3 is TGTGCCAGCAGTGGATTCTTTAATGAAAAACTGTTTTTT.

A remark on this clonotype: A junction end diverges from the germline sequence, so it may reflect a read error. V usage is TRBV20-1 and J usage is TRBJ2-1; 9 nucleotides match TRBD2. Germline CDR1 reads DFQATT; CDR2 reads SNEGSKA (reference sequence). The CDR3 is made up of 16 amino acids. The CDR3 DNA reads TGCAGTACTAGTCCTAGCGGGATTAGCTCCTACAATGAGCAGTTCTTC. Translating it yields CSTSPSGISSYNEQFF.

Concerning this clonotype itself: One end of the junction varies from germline; a read error may be responsible. V is TRBV6-1 and J is TRBJ2-1; 11 positions agree with TRBD2. The V gene's germline CDR1 is MNHNS and CDR2 SASEGT. CDR3 size: 17 residues. CDR3 region: CASSEVGTSGPRNDQFF. The CDR3, as DNA: TGTGCCAGCAGCGAAGTCGGGACTAGCGGACCCCGGAATGATCAGTTCTTC.

V gene TRBV6-5 combines with J gene TRBJ2-3; D may match TRBD1 or TRBD2 (5 bases each). The CDR3 consists of 14 residues. Germline CDR1 and CDR2: MNHEY and SVGAGI. V was pared by 8 bases and J by 7 bases, with 19 bases between. CDR3 in amino acids: CASAGSSRTNTQYF. CDR3 nucleotide sequence: TGTGCCAGCGCTGGGAGTTCAAGGACAAATACGCAGTATTTT.

The chain is built from TRBV12-3 or TRBV12-4 and TRBJ1-2; the D is unclear. V lost 4 bases, J lost 6 bases, and 21 bases lay in between. The CDR3 extends over 16 amino acids. CDR3 sequence reads: CASSSRAVLLPHGYTF. In nucleotides, the CDR3 is TGTGCCAGCAGTTCGAGAGCAGTCCTCCTTCCTCATGGCTACACCTTC.

Comments on this clonotype: One junction end does not reproduce the germline sequence, and a read error may be involved. This chain joins TRBV11-1 and TRBJ2-2; weak D call: TRBD1 (6 bases). The CDR3 runs to 14 residues. CDR1 is SGHAT, CDR2 FQDESV, per germline (reference sequence). CDR3: CANSFRQGPGELFF. Here the CDR3 DNA reads TGTGCCAACAGCTTCCGACAAGGACCAGGGGAGCTGTTTTTC.

Concerning this clonotype: The junction differs from germline at one of its ends, possibly a read error. V is TRBV11-3 and J is TRBJ2-2, with 9 nucleotides matching TRBD1. This CDR3 contains 14 residues. Germline CDR1 and CDR2: SGHNT and YENEEA. Here the CDR3 DNA reads TGTACCAGCAGCTTAACAGGGGGCACCGAAGAGCTGTTTTTT. It specifies CTSSLTGGTEELFF.

In its sample, this clonotype was seen many times. The chain combines TRBV7-8 with TRBJ1-1, with D hard to call. V dropped 2 bases and J dropped 3 bases, with 13 bases sitting between them. The CDR3 extends over 15 amino acids. Looked up from germline, CDR1 is SGHVS and CDR2 is FQNEAQ. The CDR3 DNA follows: TGTGCCAGCAGCTTACATGGGAAGGGTGACACTGAAGCTTTCTTT. Amino acids: CASSLHGKGDTEAFF.

This clonotype appeared a single time. The junction differs from germline at one of its ends, possibly a read error. V gene TRBV6-5 combines with J gene TRBJ2-1; 9 nucleotides agree with TRBD2. CDR1 and CDR2 from the germline V gene are MNHEY and SVGAGI. This CDR3 has 18 residues. CDR3 sequence reads: CAISSLASGINRDNEQLF. The CDR3 DNA follows: TGTGCCATCAGTTCTTTGGCTAGCGGGATAAATCGGGACAATGAGCAGTTATTC.

There are a few counts of this clonotype. This sequence joins TRBV24-1 and TRBJ2-2; the D gene is possibly TRBD1 (5 bases). V shed 4 bases and J shed 2 bases, with 19 bases lying between them. CDR1 and CDR2 from the germline V gene are KGHDR and SFDVKD. The CDR3 has 18 residues. The CDR3 DNA is TGTGCCACCAGTGACAACCTGGGGTGGCAGGGAAACACCGGGGAGCTGTTTTTT. Translation: CATSDNLGWQGNTGELFF.

In its sample, this clonotype was seen a few times. The DNA of the CDR3 is TGTGCCAGCAGTTACCTTTTAGGGGGCAGGGGTCACAATGAGCAGTTCTTC. It yields the protein CASSYLLGGRGHNEQFF. The chain has TRBV6-2 or TRBV6-3 and TRBJ2-1; 7 bases align to TRBD1. Germline V CDR1 and CDR2: MNHEY, SVGEGT. The CDR3 spans 17 residues. With 2 bases clipped from V and 5 bases from J, the junction kept 12 bases outside the gene matches.

V is TRBV29-1 and J is TRBJ2-1; 12 bases align to TRBD2. CDR3 length: 11 amino acids. Germline V gives CDR1 SQVTM, CDR2 ANQGSEA. The junction had 7 bases not matched to a gene; V was cut back by 8 bases and J by 14 bases. CDR3 in amino acids: CSIGLAGREFF. The CDR3 DNA reads as TGCAGCATAGGACTAGCGGGAAGGGAGTTCTTC.

Of note for this clonotype: This may arise from a read error, as a much more abundant clone is one base away. The CDR3 DNA sequence: TGTGCCAGCAGTACCAGGACAGGCTCCTACGAGCAGTACTTC. Amino acid sequence: CASSTRTGSYEQYF. The V and J genes are TRBV6-1 and TRBJ2-7; TRBD1 agrees at 7 bases. V was pared by 5 bases and J by 0 bases, with 4 bases of the junction left unmatched. Germline lookup yields CDR1 MNHNS and CDR2 SASEGT. There are 14 residues in the CDR3.